One and the same sample provided the 19 T cell receptor beta chains below, sequenced in a study of T cell responses to AZD1222 COVID-19 vaccine. Assay: immunoSEQ multiplex PCR; the TCRdb copy retains only in-frame clones and omits some. The sample has 90,000 to 110,000 clones, around 89% seen once; the top ten hold around 9.1%. Sequences were derived from peripheral blood, sampled on day 0 of AZD1222 vaccination. These receptors originate from an adult in good health.

The chain is built from TRBV5-4 and TRBJ1-6, with D tentatively TRBD1 (6 bases). The germline V gene encodes CDR1 SGHNT and CDR2 YYREEE (reference sequence). This CDR3 region has 15 residues. V lost 4 bases and J lost 10, with 18 bases in between. The CDR3 spells CASSVESAGDSPLHF. In DNA form, the CDR3 reads TGTGCCAGCAGCGTGGAGTCGGCAGGGGACTCACCCCTCCACTTT.

The CDR3 nucleotides read TGTGCCAGTAGTGGTGGGCTACCACATCAGCCCCAGCATTTT. Amino acid sequence: CASSGGLPHQPQHF. This chain uses TRBV19 with TRBJ1-5; D remains unclear. The length of the CDR3 is 14 residues. V was pared by 5 bases and J by 5 bases, with 13 bases between. Germline V gene lookup returns CDR1 LNHDA and CDR2 SQIVND (reference sequence). The full variable domain, with the rest looked up from reference TRBV19 and TRBJ1-5, is DGGITQSPKYLFRKEGQNVTLSCEQNLNHDAMYWYRQDPGQGLRLIYYSQIVNDFQKGDIAEGYSVSREKKESFPLTVTSAQKNPTAFYLCASSGGLPHQPQHFGDGTRLSIL.

The rearrangement joins TRBV2 to TRBJ1-1, with D unresolved. Germline V gene data show CDR1 as SNHLY and CDR2 as FYNNEI. Trimming cost V 4 bases and J 1 base, with 10 bases left between them. The CDR3 consists of 14 residues. The CDR3: CASSVRPKNTEAFF. CDR3 sequence (DNA): TGTGCCAGCAGTGTCCGGCCCAAGAACACTGAAGCTTTCTTT.

The chain recombines TRBV3-1 (or the pseudogene TRBV3-2) with TRBJ2-2; D not certain. V was trimmed by 4 bases and J by 6 bases, leaving 9 bases between them. CDR3 length equals 13 residues. Germline assignment: CDR1 LGHDT and CDR2 YNNKEL (reference sequence). The DNA of the CDR3 is TGTGCCAGCAGCCCAATTATCGCCGGGGAGCTGTTTTTT. It yields the protein CASSPIIAGELFF.

CDR3 loop: CASSPDRDRVNEQFF. In nucleotides, the CDR3 is TGTGCCAGCAGTCCCGACCGGGACAGGGTAAATGAGCAGTTCTTC. This chain links TRBV6-5 with TRBJ2-1, with TRBD1 matching over 9 bases. The CDR3 covers 15 residues. The V gene's germline CDR1 is MNHEY and CDR2 SVGAGI. Trimming at V came to 5 bases and at J to 7 bases, leaving 9 bases not matched to a gene.

The CDR3 nucleotides read TGTGCCAGCTCACGAGGAGAAGCCAATCAGCCCCAGCATTTT. This encodes CASSRGEANQPQHF. The V and J genes are TRBV18 and TRBJ1-5; no definite D call. CDR3 length: 14 residues. Germline values: CDR1 KGHSH, CDR2 LQKENI. Between the trimmed V and J ends, which lost 4 bases and 3 bases, there was a span of 10 bases.

The gene calls are TRBV11-2 and TRBJ2-7; D perhaps matches TRBD2 (6 bases). Trimming pared 2 bases from V and 3 bases from J, leaving 17 bases between. Germline V gene sequence: CDR1 SGHAT, CDR2 FQNNGV. There are 16 residues in the CDR3. The CDR3 sequence: CASSLNLALASYEQYF. For the CDR3, the DNA is TGTGCCAGCAGCTTAAACCTGGCGCTAGCGAGCTACGAGCAGTACTTC.

This clone is a singleton in its sample. This sequence joins TRBV4-2 and TRBJ2-1, with 13 bases identical to TRBD2. This CDR3 spans 17 amino acids. Germline V gives CDR1 LGHNA, CDR2 YNFKEQ. Trimming removed 3 bases from V and 7 bases from J; junction bases left unmatched: 9. The CDR3 coding sequence is TGTGCCAGCAGCCAGATTGATGGACTAGCGGGAGATAATGAGCAGTTCTTC. Encoded protein: CASSQIDGLAGDNEQFF.

The chain joins TRBV15 to TRBJ1-2; 7 bases are shared with TRBD1. The CDR3 runs 14 residues. Germline CDR1 reads LNHNV; CDR2 reads YYDKDF (reference sequence). Trimming took 4 bases from V and 2 from J; bases not matched to a gene: 4. The CDR3 region is CATSNWDSNYGYTF. CDR3 coding DNA: TGTGCCACCAGCAATTGGGACAGCAACTATGGCTACACCTTC.

The rearrangement links TRBV27 to TRBJ2-7, with 10 bases that match TRBD2. Germline CDR1 reads MNHEY; CDR2 reads SMNVEV (reference sequence). Trimming cost V 3 bases and J 8 bases; bases outside gene matches: 7. The CDR3 length is 14 residues. CDR3 residues: CASSLWGTSDKQYF. The CDR3 region has the DNA TGTGCCAGCAGTTTGTGGGGGACTAGCGACAAGCAGTACTTC.

This chain joins TRBV29-1 and TRBJ2-3; no clear D gene. Per the germline V gene, CDR1 is SQVTM and CDR2 is ANQGSEA. Trimming pared 3 bases from V and 4 bases from J, leaving 8 bases between. This CDR3 comprises 12 residues. CDR3 DNA sequence: TGCAGCGTTGAGGGTGGGGCAGATACGCAGTATTTT. This codes for CSVEGGADTQYF.

The rearrangement uses TRBV28 and TRBJ2-1; D perhaps matches TRBD2 (5 bases). Germline CDR1 reads MDHEN; CDR2 reads SYDVKM. The CDR3 length is 14 residues. Trimming pared 7 bases from V and 0 bases from J, leaving 10 bases between. CDR3 coding DNA: TGTGCCAGCAAGCGGCCGAGCTCCTACAATGAGCAGTTCTTC. Protein product: CASKRPSSYNEQFF.

The rearrangement links TRBV10-3 to TRBJ1-1; TRBD1 is a possible D gene (6 bases). The CDR3 runs 14 residues. Looked up from germline, CDR1 is ENHRY and CDR2 is SYGVKD. Trimming took off 10 bases at V and 3 bases at J, with 18 bases between the two ends. The DNA of the CDR3 is TGTGCCAGCGGGGGCTGGGGAAGAGACACTGAAGCTTTCTTT. Protein sequence: CASGGWGRDTEAFF.

This chain joins TRBV28 and TRBJ2-3, with D hard to call. The CDR3 consists of 16 residues. V shed 4 bases and J shed 2 bases, with 16 bases lying between them. The V gene's germline CDR1 is MDHEN and CDR2 SYDVKM. The CDR3 protein is CASSSTAPGYTDTQYF. DNA of the CDR3: TGTGCCAGCAGTTCGACGGCTCCGGGCTACACAGATACGCAGTATTTT.

J is TRBJ2-7 and V is TRBV27; the D gene is possibly TRBD2 (5 bases). Germline lookup yields CDR1 MNHEY and CDR2 SMNVEV (reference sequence). Trimming left V 4 bases short and J 2 bases short, with 15 bases between. The CDR3 contains 15 residues. CDR3 region: CASSSRLAKTYEQYF. The CDR3 DNA is TGTGCCAGCAGTTCCCGTCTAGCTAAAACCTACGAGCAGTACTTC.

The chain links TRBV6-5 to TRBJ2-7; 9 bases are a match to TRBD1. Germline assignment: CDR1 MNHEY and CDR2 SVGAGI. J gave up 3 bases and V 6 bases, and 6 bases lay outside the gene matches. The CDR3 has 14 residues. Here the CDR3 DNA reads TGTGCCAGCAGGCGGACAGGGGAAAACTACGAGCAGTACTTC. This gives the protein CASRRTGENYEQYF.

The V call is TRBV27, the J call TRBJ2-3; 8 bases fit TRBD2. V shed 4 bases, J shed 0 bases, and the junction held 6 bases outside the gene matches. Looked up from germline, CDR1 is MNHEY and CDR2 is SMNVEV (reference sequence). This CDR3 contains 16 residues. The CDR3 loop is CASSWLSGGSTDTQYF. The CDR3 DNA sequence: TGTGCCAGCAGTTGGCTAAGCGGGGGAAGCACAGATACGCAGTATTTT.

The chain is built from TRBV20-1 and TRBJ1-1; D is possibly TRBD1 (6 bases). This CDR3 spans 11 amino acids. Germline V gene data show CDR1 as DFQATT and CDR2 as SNEGSKA (reference sequence). The CDR3 coding sequence is TGCAGCGGGACACCGAACACTGAAGCTTTCTTT. Encoded protein: CSGTPNTEAFF.

This clone appeared once. The chain combines TRBV27 with TRBJ1-6; 7 bases align to TRBD1. CDR3 length: 16 residues. Germline CDR1 MNHEY, CDR2 SMNVEV (reference sequence). Trimming cost V 6 bases and J 5 bases; bases outside gene matches: 10. CDR3 DNA: TGTGCCAGCAGCCGAACCCCGACAGGGAATAATTCACCCCTCCACTTT. Encoded protein: CASSRTPTGNNSPLHF.